This is a list of T cell receptor beta chains from one sample in a study of T-cell memory formation after mild COVID-19. From the 5' RACE reads, TCRdb called clonotypes with MiXCR, one entry per CDR3 protein. The top ten clones hold around 7.8% of a sample with about 560,000 distinct CDR3 sequences, about 18% of them seen once. Source material: PBMCs or a T cell subset sorted from them (not recorded which). The receptors derive from an adult woman who had mild COVID-19 (a few samples of this study predate the infection). Cell type and time point are not known. Each CDR3 is given with its conserved first and last residue. D genes are given only for firm matches. The size entry is marked missing in some rows and otherwise reads once, few, many or a size class.

V: TRBV18; size: few; D: -; J: TRBJ2-1; CDR3: CASSPVVDEQFF; DNA: TGTGCCAGCTCACCGGTGGTGGATGAGCAGTTCTTC
V: TRBV20-1; size: few; D: -; J: TRBJ1-4; CDR3: CSARSPELNEKLFF; DNA: TGCAGTGCTAGATCACCAGAGTTAAATGAAAAACTGTTTTTT
V: TRBV4-2; size: -; D: -; J: TRBJ2-3; CDR3: CASSQSVAGAGTDTQYF; DNA: TGTGCCAGCAGCCAATCAGTGGCGGGGGCTGGCACAGATACGCAGTATTTT
V: TRBV6-6; size: few; D: TRBD1; J: TRBJ1-4; CDR3: CASSFRGQGDEKLFF; DNA: TGTGCCAGCAGTTTCCGGGGACAGGGAGATGAAAAACTGTTTTTT
V: TRBV7-9; size: few; D: -; J: TRBJ2-2; CDR3: CASSWLNTGELFF; DNA: TGTGCCAGCAGCTGGTTGAACACCGGGGAGCTGTTTTTT
V: TRBV24-1; size: -; D: TRBD2; J: TRBJ2-5; CDR3: CATSDFGRGDFQETQYF; DNA: TGTGCCACCAGTGATTTCGGGCGGGGGGATTTCCAAGAGACCCAGTACTTC
V: TRBV7-3; size: many; D: TRBD1; J: TRBJ1-1; CDR3: CASSFSQGQAFF; DNA: TGTGCCAGCAGCTTCTCACAGGGGCAAGCTTTCTTT
V: TRBV4-2; size: few; D: TRBD2; J: TRBJ2-3; CDR3: CASSQGLAGSLTDTQYF; DNA: TGTGCCAGCAGCCAGGGACTAGCGGGTAGTTTGACAGATACGCAGTATTTT
V: TRBV27; size: -; D: TRBD1; J: TRBJ1-6; CDR3: CASTNTDRGNSPLHF; DNA: TGTGCCAGCACCAATACGGACAGGGGAAATTCACCCCTCCACTTT
V: TRBV5-1; size: -; D: -; J: TRBJ1-6; CDR3: CASSLGGTEYSPLHF; DNA: TGCGCCAGCAGCTTGGGAGGGACGGAATATTCACCCCTCCACTTT
V: TRBV18; size: many; D: TRBD2; J: TRBJ2-1; CDR3: CASSPAAGSYNEQFF; DNA: TGTGCCAGCTCACCAGCAGCGGGATCCTACAATGAGCAGTTCTTC
V: TRBV20-1; size: -; D: -; J: TRBJ2-5; CDR3: CSARVATGIRETQYF; DNA: TGCAGTGCTAGAGTAGCTACCGGGATTCGGGAGACCCAGTACTTC
V: TRBV7-3; size: few; D: TRBD1; J: TRBJ1-6; CDR3: CASSLQGGNSPLHF; DNA: TGTGCCAGCAGCTTACAGGGGGGTAATTCACCCCTCCACTTT
V: TRBV7-8; size: few; D: -; J: TRBJ2-4; CDR3: CASSLESPLMSSLAKNIQYF; DNA: TGTGCCAGCAGCTTAGAAAGCCCCTTAATGAGTTCGCTAGCCAAAAACATTCAGTACTTC
V: TRBV19; size: few; D: -; J: TRBJ2-5; CDR3: CASSIAGTGPQETQYF; DNA: TGTGCCAGTAGTATAGCGGGGACGGGACCTCAAGAGACCCAGTACTTC
V: TRBV3-1; size: many; D: -; J: TRBJ2-7; CDR3: CASSRLQVNEQYF; DNA: TGTGCCAGCAGCCGCCTACAGGTAAACGAGCAGTACTTC
V: TRBV3-1; size: few; D: -; J: TRBJ1-4; CDR3: CASSQAGEKLFF; DNA: TGTGCCAGCAGCCAAGCGGGCGAAAAACTGTTTTTT
V: TRBV5-1; size: many; D: -; J: TRBJ2-3; CDR3: CASSPESRESPDTQYF; DNA: TGCGCCAGCAGCCCCGAAAGCCGGGAGTCACCAGATACGCAGTATTTT
V: TRBV6-2/TRBV6-3; size: few; D: -; J: TRBJ2-7; CDR3: CASSSLRTAPYEQYF; DNA: TGTGCCAGCAGCTCCTTGAGGACAGCACCCTACGAGCAGTACTTC
V: TRBV3-1; size: many; D: TRBD2; J: TRBJ2-3; CDR3: CASSHGGTDTQYF; DNA: TGTGCCAGCAGCCACGGGGGGACAGATACGCAGTATTTT
V: TRBV29-1; size: few; D: -; J: TRBJ2-1; CDR3: CSVGGRLGNNEQFF; DNA: TGCAGCGTTGGGGGCCGGTTGGGGAACAATGAGCAGTTCTTC
V: TRBV5-1; size: few; D: -; J: TRBJ2-7; CDR3: CASSSLQGHEQYF; DNA: TGCGCCAGCAGCTCCCTTCAGGGCCACGAGCAGTACTTC
V: TRBV7-2; size: -; D: TRBD1; J: TRBJ2-3; CDR3: CASSLAGQNSPSGTDTQYF; DNA: TGTGCCAGCAGCTTAGCGGGACAGAATTCCCCCTCGGGCACAGATACGCAGTATTTT
V: TRBV11-2; size: few; D: -; J: TRBJ2-1; CDR3: CASSLPWINEQFF; DNA: TGTGCCAGCAGCTTACCCTGGATCAATGAGCAGTTCTTC
V: TRBV7-9; size: few; D: -; J: TRBJ1-4; CDR3: CASSIGRRDNEKLFF; DNA: TGTGCCAGCAGCATCGGACGGAGGGATAATGAAAAACTGTTTTTT
V: TRBV19; size: -; D: TRBD1; J: TRBJ1-1; CDR3: CASSIGGTGGPDTEAFF; DNA: TGTGCCAGTAGTATAGGGGGAACAGGGGGCCCGGACACTGAAGCTTTCTTT
V: TRBV7-7; size: -; D: -; J: TRBJ2-5; CDR3: CASRGAPEGETQYF; DNA: TGTGCTAGCAGGGGGGCCCCCGAGGGAGAGACCCAGTACTTC
V: TRBV19; size: few; D: -; J: TRBJ1-1; CDR3: CASSQQGSITEAFF; DNA: TGTGCCAGTAGCCAACAGGGATCGATCACTGAAGCTTTCTTT
V: TRBV27; size: -; D: -; J: TRBJ2-7; CDR3: CASSAPGHEQYF; DNA: TGTGCCAGCAGTGCCCCAGGGCACGAGCAGTACTTC
V: TRBV4-1; size: -; D: -; J: TRBJ2-7; CDR3: CASSQVVGRHEQYF; DNA: TGCGCCAGCAGCCAAGTCGTGGGACGCCACGAGCAGTACTTC
V: TRBV7-8; size: -; D: TRBD2; J: TRBJ2-7; CDR3: CASKGRTSGRTSVYEQYF; DNA: TGTGCCAGCAAGGGCCGGACTAGCGGGAGGACAAGCGTCTACGAGCAGTACTTC